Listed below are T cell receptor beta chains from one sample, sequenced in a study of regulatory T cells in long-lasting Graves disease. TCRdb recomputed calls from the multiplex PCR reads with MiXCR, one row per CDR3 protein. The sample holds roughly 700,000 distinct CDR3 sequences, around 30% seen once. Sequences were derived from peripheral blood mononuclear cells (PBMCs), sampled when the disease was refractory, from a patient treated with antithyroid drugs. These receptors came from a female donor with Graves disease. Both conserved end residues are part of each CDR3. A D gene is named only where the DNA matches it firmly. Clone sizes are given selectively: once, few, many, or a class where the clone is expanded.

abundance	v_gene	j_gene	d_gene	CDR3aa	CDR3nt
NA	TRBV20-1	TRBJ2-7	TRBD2	CSARGQREALEQYF	TGCAGTGCTAGAGGCCAGCGGGAGGCGTTGGAGCAGTACTTC
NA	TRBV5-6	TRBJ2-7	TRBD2	CASSPLAEGAYEQYF	TGTGCCAGCAGCCCACTAGCGGAGGGGGCCTACGAGCAGTACTTC
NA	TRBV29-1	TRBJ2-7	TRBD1	CSVEGWTGLSYEQYF	TGCAGCGTTGAAGGGTGGACAGGACTTTCCTACGAGCAGTACTTC
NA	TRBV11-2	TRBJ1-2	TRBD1	CASSSTGQGVSVGYTF	TGTGCCAGCAGCTCCACGGGACAGGGGGTCTCGGTTGGCTACACCTTC
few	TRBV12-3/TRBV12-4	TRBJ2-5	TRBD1	CASSLEVAGGSETQYF	TGTGCCAGCAGTTTAGAGGTGGCAGGGGGCTCAGAGACCCAGTACTTC
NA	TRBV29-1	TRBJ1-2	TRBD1	CSARGQGNGYTF	TGCAGCGCAAGGGGACAGGGAAACGGCTACACCTTC
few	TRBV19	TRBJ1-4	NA	CASTFSGKGEKLFF	TGTGCCAGTACATTCTCGGGAAAGGGTGAAAAACTGTTTTTT
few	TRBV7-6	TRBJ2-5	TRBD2	CASRDSPGLARETQYF	TGTGCCAGCAGAGACAGTCCGGGACTAGCGAGAGAGACCCAGTACTTC
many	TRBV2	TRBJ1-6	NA	CASSWGTHNSPLHF	TGTGCCAGCAGTTGGGGGACCCATAATTCACCCCTCCACTTT
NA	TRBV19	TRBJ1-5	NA	CASSSFMGENQPQHF	TGTGCCAGTAGTTCTTTTATGGGGGAGAATCAGCCCCAGCATTTT
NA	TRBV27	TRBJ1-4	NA	CASSLLGTNEKLFF	TGTGCCAGCAGTTTATTGGGGACTAATGAAAAACTGTTTTTT
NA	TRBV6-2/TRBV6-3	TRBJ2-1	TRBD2	CASSSRTSGSGEQFF	TGTGCCAGCAGTTCCCGGACTAGCGGGAGCGGTGAGCAGTTCTTC
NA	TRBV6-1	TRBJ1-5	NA	CASSNEQPQHF	TGTGCCAGCAGTAACGAGCAGCCCCAGCATTTT
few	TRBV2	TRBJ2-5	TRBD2	CASSRDYVGETQYF	TGTGCCAGCAGCCGGGACTACGTGGGAGAGACCCAGTACTTC
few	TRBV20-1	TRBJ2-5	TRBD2	CSATASGMSGETQYF	TGCAGTGCAACCGCTAGCGGGATGAGCGGGGAGACCCAGTACTTC
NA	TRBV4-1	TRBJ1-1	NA	CASSQEIMVYTEAFF	TGCGCCAGCAGCCAAGAGATTATGGTATATACTGAAGCTTTCTTT
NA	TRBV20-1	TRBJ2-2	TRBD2	CSAHSGRAPGELFF	TGCAGTGCTCATAGCGGGAGGGCCCCCGGGGAGCTGTTTTTT
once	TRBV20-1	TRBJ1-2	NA	CGATTVVRGYTF	TGCGGTGCTACAACAGTAGTCCGTGGCTACACCTTC
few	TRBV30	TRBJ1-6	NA	CACARTSSYNSPLHF	TGTGCCTGTGCCCGTACGAGCTCCTATAATTCACCCCTCCACTTT
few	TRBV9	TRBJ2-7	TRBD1	CASSARDRYYEQYF	TGTGCCAGCAGCGCCCGGGACAGATACTACGAGCAGTACTTC
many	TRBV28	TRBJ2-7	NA	CASKEHFEQYF	TGTGCCAGCAAGGAACATTTCGAGCAGTACTTC
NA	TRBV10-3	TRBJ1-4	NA	CAISESPSEKLFF	TGTGCCATCAGTGAGTCACCGTCTGAAAAACTGTTTTTT
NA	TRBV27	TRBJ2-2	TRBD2	CASSSFLAGEWTGELFF	TGTGCCAGCAGTTCCTTTTTAGCGGGAGAGTGGACCGGGGAGCTGTTTTTT
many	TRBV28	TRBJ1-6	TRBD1	CASSSHRGPNSPLHF	TGTGCCAGCAGTTCACACAGGGGTCCCAATTCACCCCTCCACTTT
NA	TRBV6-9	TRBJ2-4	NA	CASSYSLGPADIQYF	TGTGCCAGCAGTTACTCCTTAGGGCCTGCGGACATTCAGTACTTC
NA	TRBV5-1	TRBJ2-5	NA	CASSLTPRETQYF	TGCGCCAGCAGCTTGACCCCACGGGAGACCCAGTACTTC
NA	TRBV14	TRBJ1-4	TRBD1	CASSHQLTGVGEKLFF	TGTGCCAGCAGCCACCAATTAACAGGGGTCGGTGAAAAACTGTTTTTT
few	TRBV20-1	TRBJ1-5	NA	CSASPRRPGQPQHF	TGCAGTGCTAGCCCTCGGCGCCCCGGCCAGCCCCAGCATTTT
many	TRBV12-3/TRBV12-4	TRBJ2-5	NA	CASSLGWQETQYF	TGTGCCAGCAGTTTAGGGTGGCAAGAGACCCAGTACTTC
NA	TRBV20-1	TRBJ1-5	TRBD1	CSAIGQGWGNQPQHF	TGCAGTGCAATCGGACAGGGATGGGGCAATCAGCCCCAGCATTTT
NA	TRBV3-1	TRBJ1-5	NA	CASSPTFGQPQHF	TGTGCCAGCAGCCCCACGTTCGGGCAGCCCCAGCATTTT
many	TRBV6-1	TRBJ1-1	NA	CASNRGRDTEAFF	TGTGCCAGCAACCGGGGACGGGACACTGAAGCTTTCTTT
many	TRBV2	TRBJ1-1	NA	CASSESFRNEAFF	TGTGCCAGCAGTGAGTCGTTCAGAAATGAAGCTTTCTTT
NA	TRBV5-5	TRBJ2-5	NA	CASNSLKETQYF	TGTGCCAGCAACTCCCTTAAAGAGACCCAGTACTTC
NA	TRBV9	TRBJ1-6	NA	CASSATAGYSPLHF	TGTGCCAGCAGCGCCACGGCCGGCTATTCACCCCTCCACTTT
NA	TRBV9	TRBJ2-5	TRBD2	CASSARTSGETQYF	TGTGCCAGCAGCGCGAGGACTAGCGGAGAGACCCAGTACTTC
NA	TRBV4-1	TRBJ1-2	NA	CASSQGTSYGYTF	TGCGCCAGCAGCCAGGGTACGAGCTATGGCTACACCTTC
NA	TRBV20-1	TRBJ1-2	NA	CSARDKSGYTF	TGCAGTGCTAGAGATAAAAGTGGCTACACCTTC
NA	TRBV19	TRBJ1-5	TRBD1	CASAQGADQPQHF	TGTGCCAGTGCACAGGGGGCAGATCAGCCCCAGCATTTT
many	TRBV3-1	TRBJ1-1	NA	CASSPLSGTTEAFF	TGTGCCAGCAGCCCCCTATCGGGGACAACCGAAGCTTTCTTT
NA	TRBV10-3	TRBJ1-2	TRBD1	CAISESRTGPNYGYTF	TGTGCCATCAGTGAGTCTCGGACAGGGCCAAACTATGGCTACACCTTC
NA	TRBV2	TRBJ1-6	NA	CASSLGGGANYNSPLHF	TGTGCCAGCTCCCTGGGCGGGGGGGCGAACTATAATTCACCCCTCCACTTT
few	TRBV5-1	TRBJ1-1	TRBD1	CASSPRLGQSEAFF	TGCGCCAGCAGCCCCAGACTGGGACAGTCTGAAGCTTTCTTT
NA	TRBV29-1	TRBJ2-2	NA	CSVEGVAGELFF	TGCAGCGTTGAAGGAGTGGCCGGGGAGCTGTTTTTT
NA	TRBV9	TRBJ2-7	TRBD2	CASSTGTTAYEQYF	TGTGCCAGCAGCACCGGGACTACCGCCTACGAGCAGTACTTC
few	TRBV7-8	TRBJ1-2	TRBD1	CASSLRTGDFNYGYTF	TGTGCCAGCAGCTTACGGACAGGGGACTTTAACTATGGCTACACCTTC
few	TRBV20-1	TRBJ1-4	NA	CSAQDEKLFF	TGCAGTGCGCAAGATGAAAAACTGTTTTTT
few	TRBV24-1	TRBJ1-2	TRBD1	CATSDSAPSGTGLYGYTF	TGTGCCACCAGTGATTCCGCTCCCTCGGGGACAGGGCTTTATGGCTACACCTTC
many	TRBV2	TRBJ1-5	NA	CASSEEGNQPQHF	TGTGCCAGCAGTGAGGAGGGAAATCAGCCCCAGCATTTT
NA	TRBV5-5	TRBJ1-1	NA	CASSPLERMNTEAFF	TGTGCCAGCAGCCCGCTCGAACGGATGAACACTGAAGCTTTCTTT
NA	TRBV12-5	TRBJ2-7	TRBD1	CASGRQGFYEQYF	TGTGCTAGTGGAAGACAGGGTTTCTACGAGCAGTACTTC